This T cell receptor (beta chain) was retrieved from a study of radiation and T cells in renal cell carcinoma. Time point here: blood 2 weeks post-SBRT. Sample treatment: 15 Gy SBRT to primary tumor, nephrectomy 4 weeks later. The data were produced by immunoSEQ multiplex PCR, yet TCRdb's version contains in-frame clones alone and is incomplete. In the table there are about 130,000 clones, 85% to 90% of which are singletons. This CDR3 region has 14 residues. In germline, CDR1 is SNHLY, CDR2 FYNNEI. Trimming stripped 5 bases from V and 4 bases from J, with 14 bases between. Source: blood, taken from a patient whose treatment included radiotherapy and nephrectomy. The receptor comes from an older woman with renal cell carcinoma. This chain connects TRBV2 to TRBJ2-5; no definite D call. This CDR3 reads CASSIDAKGETQYF. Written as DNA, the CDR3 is TGTGCCAGCAGTATCGATGCCAAAGGAGAGACCCAGTACTTC.